This T cell receptor beta chain derives from a study of blood T cell repertoires in COVID-19. Study summary: Specimens from acute and convalescent COVID-19 originated in the United States, Italy and Spain.

In the original analysis: Estimation of nucleated cell counts relied on the amplification of reference gene primers. Measured with immunoSEQ multiplex PCR; TCRdb has only the in-frame clones, and not every one. The D gene and trimming were derived from the DNA, and the V and J assignments and clone size from that table. The sample has just over 150,000 clones, roughly 91% seen once. Germline V CDR1 and CDR2: SGHVS, FQNEAQ. The V gene lost 4 bases and the J gene lost 6 bases, with 19 bases spanning the gap. This CDR3 comprises 15 residues. This chain joins TRBV7-8 and TRBJ2-7, with D perhaps TRBD2 (7 bases). The sample comprised peripheral blood. This TCR derives from a woman in her forties or fifties with acute or convalescent COVID-19. The CDR3 loop reads CASSSSGWGGREQYF. The CDR3 bases are TGTGCCAGCAGCTCGTCGGGTTGGGGGGGCCGCGAGCAGTACTTC. Supplemented by reference TRBV7-8 and TRBJ2-7, the full variable domain reads GAGVSQSPRYKVAKRGQDVALRCDPISGHVSLFWYQQALGQGPEFLTYFQNEAQLDKSGLPSDRFFAERPEGSVSTLKIQRTQQEDSAVYLCASSSSGWGGREQYFGPGTRLTVT.